These T cell receptor beta chains were read from a single sample in a study of cytomegalovirus exposure and HLA in healthy donors. Libraries were prepared by immunoSEQ multiplex PCR; TCRdb keeps only in-frame clonotypes and omits some of them. The sample contains some 130,000 clones, roughly two thirds of which appear only once. Material: PBMCs. These receptors originate from a man aged 25 to 40 in good health and CMV-seropositive. CDR3s include the opening cysteine and the closing phenylalanine or tryptophan. A D gene is named only where the DNA matches it firmly. Some rows mark clone size as missing; the rest say once, few, many or name a class of expanded clone.

>once|TRBJ2-7|TRBD1|TRBV10-2
CASADRRSSYEQYF
TGCGCCAGCGCGGACAGGAGAAGCTCCTACGAGCAGTACTTC
>NA|TRBJ2-2|TRBD1|TRBV28
CASSSWTGGTGELFF
TGTGCCAGCAGTTCGTGGACAGGGGGCACCGGGGAGCTGTTTTTT
>NA|TRBJ2-3|NA|TRBV6-5
CASMGSSTDTQYF
TGTGCCAGCATGGGCAGTAGCACAGATACGCAGTATTTT
>once|TRBJ2-3|TRBD2|TRBV7-8
CASSLWTSVNTDTQYF
TGTGCCAGCAGCTTATGGACTAGCGTGAACACAGATACGCAGTATTTT
>few|TRBJ2-5|NA|TRBV7-2
CASSSRGAGHQETQYF
TGTGCCAGCAGCTCCCGGGGGGCGGGCCACCAAGAGACCCAGTACTTC
>NA|TRBJ2-2|TRBD1|TRBV5-1
CASSLGGPGELFF
TGCGCCAGCAGCTTAGGGGGCCCCGGGGAGCTGTTTTTT
>once|TRBJ2-3|TRBD1|TRBV5-1
CASSAGTGGPDTQYF
TGCGCCAGCAGCGCCGGGACAGGGGGGCCAGATACGCAGTATTTT
>NA|TRBJ2-7|TRBD2|TRBV6-5
CASGSASGRIYEQYF
TGTGCCAGCGGGTCTGCAAGCGGGAGGATCTACGAGCAGTACTTC
>NA|TRBJ1-2|NA|TRBV9
CASSVQSNYGYTF
TGTGCCAGCAGCGTACAATCAAACTATGGCTACACCTTC
>NA|TRBJ1-2|NA|TRBV7-2
CASSPTGPLNYGYTF
TGTGCCAGCAGCCCAACAGGTCCCCTCAACTATGGCTACACCTTC
>NA|TRBJ2-1|NA|TRBV6-5
CASRTAQEGQFF
TGTGCCAGCAGAACGGCCCAAGAGGGGCAGTTCTTC
>few|TRBJ2-5|TRBD1|TRBV5-5
CASGTGVIQETQYF
TGTGCCAGCGGGACAGGGGTTATTCAAGAGACCCAGTACTTC
>NA|TRBJ2-7|TRBD1|TRBV6-5
CASSFRDRGNEQYF
TGTGCCAGCAGTTTCCGGGACAGGGGCAACGAGCAGTACTTC
>NA|TRBJ1-2|TRBD1|TRBV6-6
CASSLEGARVGYTF
TGTGCCAGCAGTTTGGAGGGGGCCCGGGTTGGCTACACCTTC
>NA|TRBJ1-1|NA|TRBV6-5
CASSYRDTSTEAFF
TGTGCCAGCAGTTACCGAGACACGAGCACTGAAGCTTTCTTT
>NA|TRBJ2-1|NA|TRBV6-6
CASRGGTNRGDEQFF
TGTGCCAGCAGGGGGGGAACCAACCGTGGCGATGAGCAGTTCTTC
>NA|TRBJ2-1|NA|TRBV5-1
CASQQGASNEQFF
TGCGCCAGCCAACAGGGCGCGAGCAATGAGCAGTTCTTC
>few|TRBJ1-2|TRBD1|TRBV5-4
CASRRTGAHGYTF
TGTGCCAGCAGACGGACAGGGGCCCATGGCTACACCTTC
>NA|TRBJ1-2|NA|TRBV27
CASSLSRETGTNYGYTF
TGTGCCAGCAGTTTATCGCGCGAGACCGGGACTAACTATGGCTACACCTTC
>NA|TRBJ1-2|NA|TRBV19
CASSIGGNYGYTF
TGTGCCAGTAGTATAGGCGGCAACTATGGCTACACCTTC
>NA|TRBJ2-2|TRBD1|TRBV9
CASSAPRGRSAGELFF
TGTGCCAGCAGCGCCCCCAGGGGGCGTTCGGCCGGGGAGCTGTTTTTT
>NA|TRBJ2-7|TRBD1|TRBV18
CASSPRTGGYNEQYF
TGTGCCAGCTCACCAAGAACAGGGGGCTATAACGAGCAGTACTTC
>few|TRBJ1-6|TRBD1|TRBV5-1
CASSQGTGGDSPLHF
TGCGCCAGCAGCCAAGGGACAGGGGGCGATTCACCCCTCCACTTT
>NA|TRBJ1-1|NA|TRBV6-5
CASTIRSDGNTEAFF
TGTGCCAGCACCATACGGAGCGACGGGAACACTGAAGCTTTCTTT
>NA|TRBJ2-3|TRBD2|TRBV2
CASTGRGVTDTQYF
TGTGCCAGCACGGGGAGGGGTGTCACAGATACGCAGTATTTT
>few|TRBJ2-7|TRBD1|TRBV14
CASSQDAAGQGVYEQYF
TGTGCCAGCAGCCAAGATGCTGCAGGACAGGGGGTCTACGAGCAGTACTTC
>NA|TRBJ2-5|TRBD2|TRBV2
CASRGLAGGLGETQYF
TGTGCCAGCAGGGGCCTAGCGGGAGGCTTGGGGGAGACCCAGTACTTC
>few|TRBJ2-7|TRBD1|TRBV7-8
CASSSPGDRRAYEQYF
TGTGCCAGCAGCTCCCCGGGGGACAGGAGGGCCTACGAGCAGTACTTC
>once|TRBJ1-2|NA|TRBV27
CASSVTGTPGYGYTF
TGTGCCAGCAGTGTCACAGGGACCCCGGGCTATGGCTACACCTTC
>once|TRBJ1-4|TRBD1|TRBV5-1
CASSSGQVHEKLFF
TGCGCCAGCAGCTCGGGACAGGTGCATGAAAAACTGTTTTTT
>NA|TRBJ2-7|TRBD2|TRBV27
CASSVLLAGGPNEQYF
TGTGCCAGCAGTGTTCTTCTGGCGGGAGGGCCTAACGAGCAGTACTTC
>NA|TRBJ2-1|TRBD2|TRBV28
CASSSPGTSGRPNEQFF
TGTGCCAGCAGTTCGCCCGGGACTAGCGGGAGGCCGAATGAGCAGTTCTTC
>few|TRBJ2-2|TRBD1|TRBV6-5
CASSLQGGSTGELFF
TGTGCCAGCAGTTTACAGGGGGGAAGCACCGGGGAGCTGTTTTTT
>NA|TRBJ2-3|NA|TRBV9
CASSRTPIDTQYF
TGTGCCAGCAGCCGGACACCCATCGATACGCAGTATTTT
>NA|TRBJ2-1|NA|TRBV14
CASARHGAGNEQFF
TGTGCCAGCGCCCGACACGGCGCGGGCAATGAGCAGTTCTTC
>NA|TRBJ2-1|NA|TRBV7-2
CASSSTGITYNEQFF
TGTGCCAGCAGCTCCACAGGAATCACCTACAATGAGCAGTTCTTC
>few|TRBJ1-4|NA|TRBV6-5
CASSYSSKGWEKLFF
TGTGCCAGCAGTTACTCGTCCAAGGGGTGGGAAAAACTGTTTTTT
>NA|TRBJ1-5|NA|TRBV5-1
CASSVGDYSNQPQHF
TGCGCCAGCAGTGTTGGGGACTATAGCAATCAGCCCCAGCATTTT
>NA|TRBJ2-1|NA|TRBV5-1
CASSFERPSYNEQFF
TGCGCCAGCAGCTTTGAGCGGCCCTCCTACAATGAGCAGTTCTTC
>few|TRBJ2-2|TRBD1|TRBV18
CASSPSGTGDTGELFF
TGTGCCAGCTCACCCTCCGGGACAGGGGACACCGGGGAGCTGTTTTTT
>NA|TRBJ2-7|NA|TRBV4-2
CASSQESGSVQYF
TGTGCCAGCAGCCAAGAGTCAGGGTCTGTGCAGTACTTC
>few|TRBJ2-3|NA|TRBV6-5
CASSYFGGATDTQYF
TGTGCCAGCAGTTATTTTGGGGGGGCCACAGATACGCAGTATTTT
>once|TRBJ2-1|TRBD2|TRBV7-8
CATQSVAGPYNEQFF
TGTGCCACCCAGTCGGTAGCGGGACCCTACAATGAGCAGTTCTTC
>NA|TRBJ1-1|NA|TRBV7-9
CASSLSGQENTEAFF
TGTGCCAGCAGCTTATCTGGGCAGGAGAACACTGAAGCTTTCTTT
>NA|TRBJ2-1|NA|TRBV6-5
CASSSPRDPYNEQFF
TGTGCCAGCAGTTCCCCCCGCGATCCTTACAATGAGCAGTTCTTC
>NA|TRBJ2-5|TRBD1|TRBV6-1
CASRTGMWETQYF
TGTGCCAGCAGGACAGGGATGTGGGAGACCCAGTACTTC
>NA|TRBJ2-5|TRBD1|TRBV6-5
CASSYRQGSQETQYF
TGTGCCAGCAGTTACAGACAGGGATCTCAAGAGACCCAGTACTTC
>NA|TRBJ2-1|TRBD1|TRBV29-1
CSVETGFPYNEQFF
TGCAGCGTTGAGACAGGGTTCCCCTACAATGAGCAGTTCTTC
>once|TRBJ2-1|NA|TRBV4-2
CASSQERASVLNEQFF
TGTGCCAGCAGCCAAGAGAGGGCCAGCGTTCTAAATGAGCAGTTCTTC
>NA|TRBJ2-1|TRBD2|TRBV7-8
CASRTSLGLAGVGEQFF
TGTGCCAGCAGAACCTCACTGGGACTAGCGGGAGTCGGTGAGCAGTTCTTC
>once|TRBJ2-7|TRBD1|TRBV5-1
CASSLDRTGGYEQYF
TGCGCCAGCAGCTTGGACCGGACAGGGGGATACGAGCAGTACTTC
>NA|TRBJ2-3|NA|TRBV27
CASSNGLPSTDTQYF
TGTGCCAGCAGCAACGGACTCCCCTCGACAGATACGCAGTATTTT
>NA|TRBJ2-5|NA|TRBV5-4
CASGYTGTQETQYF
TGTGCCAGCGGCTACACCGGGACACAAGAGACCCAGTACTTC
>NA|TRBJ2-3|TRBD2|TRBV6-4
CASSEIAGGRTDTQYF
TGTGCCAGCAGTGAAATAGCGGGAGGCCGCACAGATACGCAGTATTTT
>NA|TRBJ2-1|TRBD2|TRBV5-6
CASSFSGTSSSYNEQFF
TGTGCCAGCAGCTTTAGCGGGACCAGTAGCTCCTACAATGAGCAGTTCTTC